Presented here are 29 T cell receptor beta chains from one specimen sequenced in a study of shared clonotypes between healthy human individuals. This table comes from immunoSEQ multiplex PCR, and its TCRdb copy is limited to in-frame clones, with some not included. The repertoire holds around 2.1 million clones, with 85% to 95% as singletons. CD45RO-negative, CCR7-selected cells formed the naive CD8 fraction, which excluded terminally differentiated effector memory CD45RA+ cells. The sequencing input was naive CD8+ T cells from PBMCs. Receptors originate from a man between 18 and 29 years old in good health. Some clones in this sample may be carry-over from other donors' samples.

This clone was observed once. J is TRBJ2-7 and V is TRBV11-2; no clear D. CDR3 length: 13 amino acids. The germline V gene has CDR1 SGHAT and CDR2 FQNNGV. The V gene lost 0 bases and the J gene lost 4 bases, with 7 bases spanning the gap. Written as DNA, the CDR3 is TGTGCCAGCAGCTTAGAAATAGGTTACGAGCAGTACTTC. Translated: CASSLEIGYEQYF.

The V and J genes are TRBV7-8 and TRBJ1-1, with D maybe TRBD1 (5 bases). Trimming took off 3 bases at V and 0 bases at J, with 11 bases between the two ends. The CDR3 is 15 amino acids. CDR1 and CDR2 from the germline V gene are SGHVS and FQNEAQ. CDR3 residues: CASSFDRQMNTEAFF. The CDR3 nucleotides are TGTGCCAGCAGCTTCGACAGACAGATGAACACTGAAGCTTTCTTT.

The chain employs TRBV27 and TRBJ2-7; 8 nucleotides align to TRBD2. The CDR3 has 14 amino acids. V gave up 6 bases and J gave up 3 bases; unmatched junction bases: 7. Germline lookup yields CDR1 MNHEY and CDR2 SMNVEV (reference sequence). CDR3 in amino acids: CASSTSRGDYEQYF. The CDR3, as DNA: TGTGCCAGCAGCACCTCGCGGGGGGACTACGAGCAGTACTTC.

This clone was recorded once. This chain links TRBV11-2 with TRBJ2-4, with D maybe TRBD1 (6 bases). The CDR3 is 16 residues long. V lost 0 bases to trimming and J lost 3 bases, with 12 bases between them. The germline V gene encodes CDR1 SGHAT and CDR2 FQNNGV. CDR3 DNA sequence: TGTGCCAGCAGCTTAGAAAGGGGGAGAGGCAAAAACATTCAGTACTTC. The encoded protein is CASSLERGRGKNIQYF.

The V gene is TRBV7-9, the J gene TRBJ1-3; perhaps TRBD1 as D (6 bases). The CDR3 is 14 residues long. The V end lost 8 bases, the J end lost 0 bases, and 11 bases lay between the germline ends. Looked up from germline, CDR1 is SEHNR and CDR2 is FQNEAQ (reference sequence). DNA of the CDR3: TGTGCCAGCGCAGGGGCGACCTCTGGAAACACCATATATTTT. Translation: CASAGATSGNTIYF.

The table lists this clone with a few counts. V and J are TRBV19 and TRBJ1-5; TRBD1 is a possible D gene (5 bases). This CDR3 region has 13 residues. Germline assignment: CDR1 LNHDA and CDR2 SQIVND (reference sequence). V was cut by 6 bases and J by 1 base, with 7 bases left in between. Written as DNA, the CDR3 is TGTGCCAGTAGACGGGACAGCAATCAGCCCCAGCATTTT. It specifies CASRRDSNQPQHF.

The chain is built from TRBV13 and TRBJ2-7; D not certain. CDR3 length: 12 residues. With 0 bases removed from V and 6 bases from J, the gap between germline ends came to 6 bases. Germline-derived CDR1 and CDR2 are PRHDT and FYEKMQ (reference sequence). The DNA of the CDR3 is TGTGCCAGCAGCTTAGGGTCGCTCGAGCAGTACTTC. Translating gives CASSLGSLEQYF.

CDR3 loop: CASGSYTGELFF. CDR3 in DNA: TGTGCCAGCGGCTCCTACACCGGGGAGCTGTTTTTT. The chain combines TRBV6-6 with TRBJ2-2, with D hard to call. The CDR3 has 12 residues. The germline V gene encodes CDR1 MNHNY and CDR2 SVGAGI (reference sequence). V lost 8 bases and J lost 3, with 7 bases in between.

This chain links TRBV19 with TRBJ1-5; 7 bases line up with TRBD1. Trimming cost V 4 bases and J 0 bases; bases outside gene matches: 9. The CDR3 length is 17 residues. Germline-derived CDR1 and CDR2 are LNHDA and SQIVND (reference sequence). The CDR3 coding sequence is TGTGCCAGTAGTACCGAGGACAGGACTTATAGCAATCAGCCCCAGCATTTT. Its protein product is CASSTEDRTYSNQPQHF.

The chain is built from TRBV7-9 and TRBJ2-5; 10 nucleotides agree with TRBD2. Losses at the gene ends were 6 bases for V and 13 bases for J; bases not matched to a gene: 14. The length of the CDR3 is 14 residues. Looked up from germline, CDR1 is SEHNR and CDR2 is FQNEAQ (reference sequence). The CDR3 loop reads CASRESGLAGGWYF. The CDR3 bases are TGTGCCAGCAGGGAGAGCGGGTTAGCGGGAGGTTGGTACTTC.

The CDR3 here is CASSLRGTGTSDPYEQYF. The CDR3 nucleotides read TGTGCCAGCAGCTTGCGGGGGACAGGGACTAGCGACCCCTACGAGCAGTACTTC. The chain links TRBV5-4 to TRBJ2-7, with D possibly TRBD2 on 10 matching bases. The CDR3 contains 18 residues. V was shortened by 1 base and J by 2 bases, with 22 bases between the two germline ends. CDR1 and CDR2 (germline): SGHNT, YYREEE (reference sequence).

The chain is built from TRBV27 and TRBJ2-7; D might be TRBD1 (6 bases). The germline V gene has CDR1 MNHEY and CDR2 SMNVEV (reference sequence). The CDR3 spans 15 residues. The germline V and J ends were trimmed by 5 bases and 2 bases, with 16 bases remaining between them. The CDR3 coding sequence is TGTGCCAGCAGTACATGGACAGCCCTTACCTACGAGCAGTACTTC. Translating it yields CASSTWTALTYEQYF.

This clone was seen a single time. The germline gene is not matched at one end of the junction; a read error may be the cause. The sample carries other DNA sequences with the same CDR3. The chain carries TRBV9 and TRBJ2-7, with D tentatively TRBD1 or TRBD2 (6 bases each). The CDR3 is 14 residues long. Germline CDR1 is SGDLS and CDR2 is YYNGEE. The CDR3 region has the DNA TGTGCCAGCAGCGTAGCCGGGGGCTCCCACGAGCAGTACTTC. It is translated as CASSVAGGSHEQYF.

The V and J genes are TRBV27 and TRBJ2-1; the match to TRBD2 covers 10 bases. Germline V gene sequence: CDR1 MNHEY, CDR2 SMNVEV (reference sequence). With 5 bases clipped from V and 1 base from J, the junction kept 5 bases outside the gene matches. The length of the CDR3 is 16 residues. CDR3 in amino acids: CASSTASGSSYNEQFF. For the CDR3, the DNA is TGTGCCAGCAGTACGGCTAGCGGGAGTTCCTACAATGAGCAGTTCTTC.

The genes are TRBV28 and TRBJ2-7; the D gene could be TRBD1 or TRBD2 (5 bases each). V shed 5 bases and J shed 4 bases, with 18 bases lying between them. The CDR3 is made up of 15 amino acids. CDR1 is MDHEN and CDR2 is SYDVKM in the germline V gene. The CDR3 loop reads CASSDRDLLIYEQYF. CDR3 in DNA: TGTGCCAGCAGTGACCGGGACCTGCTAATTTACGAGCAGTACTTC.

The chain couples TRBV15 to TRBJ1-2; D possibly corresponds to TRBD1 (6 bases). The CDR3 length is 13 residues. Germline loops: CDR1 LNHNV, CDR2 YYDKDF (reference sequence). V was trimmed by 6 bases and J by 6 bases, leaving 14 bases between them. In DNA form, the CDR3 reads TGTGCCACCAGGGGCAGGGGCGTAGATGGCTACACCTTC. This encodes CATRGRGVDGYTF.

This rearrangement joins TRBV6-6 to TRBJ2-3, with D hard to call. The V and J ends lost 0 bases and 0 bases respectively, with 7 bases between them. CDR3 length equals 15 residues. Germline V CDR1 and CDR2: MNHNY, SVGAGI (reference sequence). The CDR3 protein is CASSYSRSSTDTQYF. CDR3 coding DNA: TGTGCCAGCAGTTACTCCAGATCTAGCACAGATACGCAGTATTTT.

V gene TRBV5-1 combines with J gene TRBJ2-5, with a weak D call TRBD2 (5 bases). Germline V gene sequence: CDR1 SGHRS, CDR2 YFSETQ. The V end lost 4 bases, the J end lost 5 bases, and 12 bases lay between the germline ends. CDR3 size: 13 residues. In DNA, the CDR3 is TGCGCCAGCAGCCTTAGAGGGTGGGAGACCCAGTACTTC. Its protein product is CASSLRGWETQYF.

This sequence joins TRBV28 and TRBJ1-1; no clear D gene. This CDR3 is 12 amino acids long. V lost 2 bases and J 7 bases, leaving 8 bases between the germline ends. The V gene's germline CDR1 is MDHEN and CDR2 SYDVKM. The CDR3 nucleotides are TGTGCCAGCAGTTTAGATGGGCTTGAAGCTTTCTTT. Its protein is CASSLDGLEAFF.

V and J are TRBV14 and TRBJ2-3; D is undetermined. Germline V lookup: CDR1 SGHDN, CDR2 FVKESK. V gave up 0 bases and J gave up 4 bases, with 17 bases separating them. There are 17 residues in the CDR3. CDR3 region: CASSQDPRQSRADTQYF. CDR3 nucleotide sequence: TGTGCCAGCAGCCAAGACCCACGGCAGAGCCGCGCAGATACGCAGTATTTT. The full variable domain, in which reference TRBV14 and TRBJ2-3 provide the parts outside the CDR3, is EAGVTQFPSHSVIEKGQTVTLRCDPISGHDNLYWYRRVMGKEIKFLLHFVKESKQDESGMPNNRFLAERTGGTYSTLKVQPAELEDSGVYFCASSQDPRQSRADTQYFGPGTRLTVL.

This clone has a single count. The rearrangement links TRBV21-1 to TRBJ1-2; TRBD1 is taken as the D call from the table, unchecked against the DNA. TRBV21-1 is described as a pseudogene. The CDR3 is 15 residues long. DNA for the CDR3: TGTGCCAGCAGCAAAGACAGGGCCCGAAACTATGGCTACACCTTC. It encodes CASSKDRARNYGYTF.

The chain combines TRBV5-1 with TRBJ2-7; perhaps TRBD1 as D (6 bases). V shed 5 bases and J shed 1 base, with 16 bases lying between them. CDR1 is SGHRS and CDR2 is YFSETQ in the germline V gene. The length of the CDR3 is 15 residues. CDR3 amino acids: CASSPHGGISYEQYF. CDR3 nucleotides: TGCGCCAGCAGTCCCCATGGGGGCATTTCCTACGAGCAGTACTTC. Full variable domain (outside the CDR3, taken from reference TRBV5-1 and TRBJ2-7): KAGVTQTPRYLIKTRGQQVTLSCSPISGHRSVSWYQQTPGQGLQFLFEYFSETQRNKGNFPGRFSGRQFSNSRSEMNVSTLELGDSALYLCASSPHGGISYEQYFGPGTRLTVT.

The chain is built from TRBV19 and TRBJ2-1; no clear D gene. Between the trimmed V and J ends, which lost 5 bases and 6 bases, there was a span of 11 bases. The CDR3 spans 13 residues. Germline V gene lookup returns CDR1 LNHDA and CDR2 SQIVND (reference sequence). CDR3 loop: CASSPPQLNEQFF. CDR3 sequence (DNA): TGTGCCAGTAGTCCCCCCCAGCTCAATGAGCAGTTCTTC. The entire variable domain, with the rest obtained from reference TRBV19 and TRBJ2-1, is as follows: DGGITQSPKYLFRKEGQNVTLSCEQNLNHDAMYWYRQDPGQGLRLIYYSQIVNDFQKGDIAEGYSVSREKKESFPLTVTSAQKNPTAFYLCASSPPQLNEQFFGPGTRLTVL.

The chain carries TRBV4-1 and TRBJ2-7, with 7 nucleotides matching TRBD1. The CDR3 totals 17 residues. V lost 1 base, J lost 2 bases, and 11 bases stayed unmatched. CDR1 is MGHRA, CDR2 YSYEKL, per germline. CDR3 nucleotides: TGCGCCAGCAGCCAAGTTCTTTCGGTAACAGGGGCCTACGAGCAGTACTTC. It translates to CASSQVLSVTGAYEQYF.

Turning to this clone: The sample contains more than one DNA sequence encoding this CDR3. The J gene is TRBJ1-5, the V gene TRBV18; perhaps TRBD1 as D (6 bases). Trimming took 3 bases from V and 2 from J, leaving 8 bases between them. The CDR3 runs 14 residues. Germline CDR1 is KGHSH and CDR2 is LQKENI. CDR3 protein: CASSPDRGNQPQHF. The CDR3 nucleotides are TGTGCCAGCTCACCGGACAGAGGCAATCAGCCCCAGCATTTT.

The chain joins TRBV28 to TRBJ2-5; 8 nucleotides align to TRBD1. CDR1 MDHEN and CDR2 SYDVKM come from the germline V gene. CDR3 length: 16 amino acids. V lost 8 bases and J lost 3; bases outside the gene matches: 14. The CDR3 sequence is CASSRSKGQEEETQYF. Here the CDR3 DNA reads TGTGCCAGCTCCCGATCTAAGGGACAGGAGGAAGAGACCCAGTACTTC.

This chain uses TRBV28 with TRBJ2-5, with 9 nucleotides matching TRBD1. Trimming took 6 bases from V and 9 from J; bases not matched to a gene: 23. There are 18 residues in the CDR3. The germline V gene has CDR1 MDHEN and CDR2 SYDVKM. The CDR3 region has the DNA TGTGCCAGCAGCCTCGCGGGACAGGGTTTGGGGGTTCCGTGGGCCCAGTACTTC. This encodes CASSLAGQGLGVPWAQYF.

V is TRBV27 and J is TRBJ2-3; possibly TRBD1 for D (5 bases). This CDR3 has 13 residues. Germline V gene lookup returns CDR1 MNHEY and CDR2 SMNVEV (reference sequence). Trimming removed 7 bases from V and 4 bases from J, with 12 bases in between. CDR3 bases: TGTGCCAGCAATCCCATAGGGGCAGATACGCAGTATTTT. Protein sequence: CASNPIGADTQYF.

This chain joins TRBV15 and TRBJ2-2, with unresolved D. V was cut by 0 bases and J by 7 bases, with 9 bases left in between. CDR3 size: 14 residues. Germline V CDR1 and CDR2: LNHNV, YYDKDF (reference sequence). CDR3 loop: CATSRDSRSGELFF. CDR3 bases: TGTGCCACCAGCAGAGATAGTCGAAGCGGGGAGCTGTTTTTT.